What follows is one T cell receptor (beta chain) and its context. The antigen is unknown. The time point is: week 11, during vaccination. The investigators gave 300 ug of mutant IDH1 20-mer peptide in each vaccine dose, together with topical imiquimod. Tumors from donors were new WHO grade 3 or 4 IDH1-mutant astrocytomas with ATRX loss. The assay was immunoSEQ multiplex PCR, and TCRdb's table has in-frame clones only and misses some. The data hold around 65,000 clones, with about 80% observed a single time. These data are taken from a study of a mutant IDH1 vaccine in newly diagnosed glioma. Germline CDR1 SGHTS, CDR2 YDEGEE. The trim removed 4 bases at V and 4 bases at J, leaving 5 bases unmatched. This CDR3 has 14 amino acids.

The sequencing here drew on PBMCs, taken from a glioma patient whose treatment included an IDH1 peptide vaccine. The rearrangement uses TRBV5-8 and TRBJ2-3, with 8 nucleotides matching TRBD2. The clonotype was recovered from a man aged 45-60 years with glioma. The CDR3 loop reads CASSPGGTPDTQYF. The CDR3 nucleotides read TGTGCCAGCAGCCCGGGGGGGACCCCAGATACGCAGTATTTT.